The entry below gives a single T cell receptor beta chain sequence along with its context. As yet, its antigen is unknown. The record originates from a study of T cell responses to AZD1222 COVID-19 vaccine. Study-wide findings and caveats: Researchers report vaccine-associated CD4 TCRs spanning spike, with dominance at 160-218 and 743-854. Regions left unmutated in variants are reportedly the target of nearly half of spike-specific TCRs. Only after the peak T cell response were repertoires sampled. Donors were largely white British and mainly female; clonal diversity was possibly underestimated.

The V end lost 2 bases, the J end lost 2 bases, and 10 bases lay between the germline ends. Germline V CDR1 and CDR2: SEHNR, FQNEAQ (reference sequence). The CDR3 contains 14 residues. Libraries were prepared by immunoSEQ multiplex PCR; TCRdb keeps only in-frame clonotypes and omits some of them. The sample has 150,000 or so clones. The chain is built from TRBV7-9 and TRBJ2-7; D gene uncertain. The source is an adult in good health. The source material was peripheral blood. In DNA, the CDR3 is TGTGCCAGCAGCTTAACCCAGGTCCCCTACGAGCAGTACTTC. Protein sequence: CASSLTQVPYEQYF.